This T cell receptor beta chain appears in the sequencing data of a study of response to subunit inactivated influenza vaccine. General study findings and limits: Each seasonal flu vaccination may recruit only limited new T cells, authors suggested.

This clonotype was seen only a few times. As yet, its antigen is unknown. Via MiXCR, TCRdb re-called the RT-PCR reads, giving one row per CDR3 protein. Found here are approximately 200,000 distinct CDR3 sequences, 13% to 15% of them singletons; the top ten hold approximately 30%. The germline V gene encodes CDR1 MNHEY and CDR2 SMNVEV (reference sequence). CDR3 size: 13 residues. The V end was cut by 7 bases, the J end by 4 bases, with 12 bases between. The sequence came from a man in his fifties who received an inactivated influenza vaccine. Sample: CD8+ T cells sorted from PBMCs, taken 5 days after vaccination. V is TRBV27 and J is TRBJ2-3; D is possibly TRBD1 or TRBD2 (5 bases each). This CDR3 reads CASNGGISDTQYF. Here the CDR3 DNA reads TGTGCCAGCAATGGGGGTATCTCAGATACGCAGTATTTT.